This T cell receptor beta chain was identified in a study of shared clonotypes between healthy human individuals. CDR1 and CDR2 (germline): SGDLS, YYNGEE. The CDR3 totals 15 residues. V lost 5 bases, J lost 4 bases, and 5 bases stayed unmatched. On this clone: Its antigen remains unidentified. This same CDR3 is encoded by further DNA sequences in the sample.

Study-wide results and caveats: Around 5% of naive CD4 clonotypes were common to several donors. Rarefaction exposed incomplete sorted-subset sequencing despite large depth. Sharing of clonotypes among donors was expected to vary with sequencing depth.

CD8 cells regarded as naive lacked CD45RO, were positively chosen for CCR7, and omitted terminally differentiated effector memory CD45RA+ cells. Genomic DNA of every subset was divided equally among multiple immunoSEQ plates. Profiled with immunoSEQ multiplex PCR; TCRdb holds only in-frame clones, not every one. The profile covers about 2 million clones, with roughly 95% appearing a single time and approximately 1% taken by the ten largest. J is TRBJ2-6 and V is TRBV9; 8 bases align to TRBD1. Sequences were obtained from naive CD8+ T cells sorted from blood. This TCR derives from a man aged 18 to 35 in good health. The CDR3 nucleotides read TGTGCCAGCAGTGCGACAGGGGCCGGGGCCAACGTCCTGACTTTC. Residues: CASSATGAGANVLTF. Using reference TRBV9 and TRBJ2-6 for the parts outside the CDR3, the full variable domain is DSGVTQTPKHLITATGQRVTLRCSPRSGDLSVYWYQQSLDQGLQFLIQYYNGEERAKGNILERFSAQQFPDLHSELNLSSLELGDSALYFCASSATGAGANVLTFGAGSRLTVL.